This is a list of T cell receptor beta chains from one sample in a study of blood T cells in healthy people across ages. TCRdb re-derived calls from the 5' RACE reads in MiXCR, one entry per CDR3 protein. The sample lists around 580,000 distinct CDR3 sequences, under 55% occurring once. Sequencing used blood. These receptor sequences come from an older man in good health. CDR3s include the opening cysteine and the closing phenylalanine or tryptophan. A D gene is named only where the DNA matches it firmly. Rows give clone size only sometimes, using once, few, many, or a class for an expanded clone.

j_call | clone_size | d_call | cdr3_length | v_call | cdr3_aa | cdr3_nt
TRBJ1-2 | - | TRBD1 | 14 | TRBV5-1 | CASSLRQGAYGYTF | TGCGCCAGCAGCTTGAGGCAGGGGGCTTATGGCTACACCTTC
TRBJ1-1 | once | - | 13 | TRBV6-2/TRBV6-3 | CASSPRDWTEAFF | TGTGCCAGCAGTCCCCGGGACTGGACTGAAGCTTTCTTT
TRBJ1-1 | - | - | 11 | TRBV27 | CASMKNTEAFF | TGTGCCAGCATGAAAAACACTGAAGCTTTCTTT
TRBJ2-3 | - | - | 17 | TRBV11-2 | CASSLAGARTSTDTQYF | TGTGCCAGCAGCTTAGCTGGGGCCCGGACTTCCACAGATACGCAGTATTTT
TRBJ2-3 | - | - | 14 | TRBV15 | CVTSRDFSTDTQYF | TGTGTCACCAGCAGAGATTTTAGCACAGATACGCAGTATTTT
TRBJ2-3 | - | - | 14 | TRBV28 | CASTESLGPDTQYF | TGTGCCAGCACGGAGTCTCTTGGCCCAGATACGCAGTATTTT
TRBJ2-3 | - | - | 11 | TRBV20-1 | CSAVGVGPQYF | TGCAGTGCCGTCGGGGTAGGTCCGCAGTATTTT
TRBJ2-5 | - | TRBD1 | 14 | TRBV20-1 | CSASRQGRAETQYF | TGCAGTGCTAGCCGACAGGGGCGCGCGGAGACCCAGTACTTC
TRBJ2-1 | few | TRBD2 | 14 | TRBV10-3 | CAIRAGGTSNEQFF | TGTGCCATCAGGGCGGGGGGCACCAGCAATGAGCAGTTCTTC
TRBJ2-6 | few | TRBD2 | 18 | TRBV12-3/TRBV12-4 | CASSLTGLAGGRANVLTF | TGTGCCAGCAGCCTCACGGGACTAGCGGGAGGAAGGGCCAACGTCCTGACTTTC
TRBJ2-1 | once | - | 14 | TRBV12-5 | CASGPWGGYNEQFF | TGTGCTAGTGGTCCGTGGGGCGGTTACAATGAGCAGTTCTTC
TRBJ2-1 | - | TRBD2 | 15 | TRBV24-1 | CATSVGLAGGDEQFF | TGTGCCACCAGTGTTGGGCTAGCGGGAGGGGATGAGCAGTTCTTC
TRBJ2-7 | - | - | 12 | TRBV29-1 | CSVDSAGYEQYF | TGCAGCGTTGATTCGGCAGGCTACGAGCAGTACTTC
TRBJ2-3 | - | TRBD2 | 15 | TRBV6-5 | CASRASSGYTDAQYF | TGTGCCAGCAGGGCCTCTAGCGGCTACACAGATGCGCAGTATTTT
TRBJ2-7 | - | TRBD2 | 15 | TRBV20-1 | CSAPNRASGTYEQYF | TGCAGTGCCCCCAATCGGGCTAGCGGGACTTACGAGCAGTACTTC
TRBJ2-6 | - | - | 17 | TRBV4-3 | CASSQEVWGSGANVLTF | TGCGCCAGCAGCCAAGAGGTTTGGGGCTCTGGGGCCAACGTCCTGACTTTC
TRBJ1-2 | few | - | 14 | TRBV2 | CASSPGGVPYGYTF | TGTGCCAGCAGCCCTGGGGGAGTACCGTATGGCTACACCTTC
TRBJ2-6 | - | - | 14 | TRBV2 | CASRDSPGANVLTF | TGTGCCAGCAGAGACAGCCCCGGGGCCAACGTCCTGACTTTC
TRBJ2-7 | many | - | 13 | TRBV5-1 | CASSLDRAYEQYF | TGCGCCAGCAGCTTGGACAGGGCCTACGAGCAGTACTTC
TRBJ2-1 | - | TRBD2 | 15 | TRBV20-1 | CSATPIAGAYNEQFF | TGCAGTGCTACGCCGATAGCGGGCGCCTACAATGAGCAGTTCTTC
TRBJ2-7 | - | TRBD2 | 17 | TRBV20-1 | CSARDWASGHSSYEQYF | TGCAGTGCTAGAGATTGGGCTAGCGGGCACAGCTCCTACGAGCAGTACTTC
TRBJ1-6 | - | TRBD1 | 15 | TRBV4-3 | CASSQGDREGSPLHF | TGCGCCAGCAGCCAAGGGGACAGGGAGGGCTCACCCCTCCACTTT
TRBJ2-3 | - | TRBD2 | 19 | TRBV3-1 | CASSAKGLAGGRRQDTQYF | TGTGCCAGCAGCGCGAAGGGACTAGCGGGGGGGCGGAGACAAGATACGCAGTATTTT